Shown below are 18 T cell receptor beta chains from a single sample sequenced in a study of T-cell memory formation after mild COVID-19. TCRdb independently ran MiXCR on the 5' RACE reads; one entry per CDR3 protein. The sample lists about 140,000 distinct CDR3 sequences; 14% to 15% were seen once. The specimen sequenced was PBMCs or a T cell subset sorted from them (not recorded which). These receptors were taken from an adult woman who had mild COVID-19 (a few samples of this study predate the infection). Cell type and time point are not known.

The chain uses TRBV7-8 and TRBJ2-1; 13 nucleotides align to TRBD2. This CDR3 has 15 amino acids. The ends lost 5 bases at V and 6 bases at J; junction bases unmatched: 4. CDR1 is SGHVS, CDR2 FQNEAQ, per germline. In DNA, the CDR3 is TGTGCCAGCAGCCTGACTAGCGGGAGGCCCAATGAGCAGTTCTTC. Translated, it gives CASSLTSGRPNEQFF.

Written as DNA, the CDR3 is TGTGCCAGCAGCCCCAATGACAGGTCACCCCTCCACTTT. This sequence encodes CASSPNDRSPLHF. The chain is built from TRBV12-3 or TRBV12-4 and TRBJ1-6, with TRBD1 as a possible D gene (6 bases). This CDR3 contains 13 residues. V was cut by 6 bases and J by 10 bases, with 13 bases left in between.

The genes are TRBV7-9 and TRBJ1-2; 12 bases are shared with TRBD1. This CDR3 has 16 residues. Looked up from germline, CDR1 is SEHNR and CDR2 is FQNEAQ (reference sequence). V lost 0 bases and J lost 8; bases outside the gene matches: 7. CDR3 coding DNA: TGTGCCAGCAGCTTAGCTCTTGGGACAGGGGGCAACGGCTACACCTTC. Protein sequence: CASSLALGTGGNGYTF.

On this clonotype: A read error may account for a junction end that differs from germline. This sequence joins TRBV20-1 and TRBJ2-1; D remains unclear. The CDR3 has 13 amino acids. CDR1 and CDR2 from the germline V gene are DFQATT and SNEGSKA (reference sequence). The CDR3 nucleotides are TGCAGTGCGCGCTGGGCTTCCTGCAATGAGCAGTTCTTC. This encodes CSARWASCNEQFF.

This sequence joins TRBV4-1 and TRBJ2-1; D remains ambiguous. Trimming left V 0 bases short and J 3 bases short, with 12 bases between. The germline CDR1 and CDR2 sequences are MGHRA and YSYEKL. The CDR3 consists of 16 residues. CDR3 protein: CASSQDRVADYNEQFF. CDR3 sequence (DNA): TGCGCCAGCAGCCAAGATCGTGTGGCCGACTACAATGAGCAGTTCTTC.

This clonotype was seen only a few times. This chain uses TRBV24-1 with TRBJ2-2; D not certain. The CDR3 is 15 amino acids. The V gene lost 4 bases and the J gene lost 1 base, with 9 bases spanning the gap. From germline, CDR1 is KGHDR and CDR2 SFDVKD. CDR3 sequence reads: CATSDNKWNTGELFF. For the CDR3, the DNA is TGTGCCACCAGTGACAATAAGTGGAACACCGGGGAGCTGTTTTTT.

The chain carries TRBV5-1 and TRBJ1-5, with D perhaps matching TRBD1 (6 bases). The germline gives CDR1 SGHRS, CDR2 YFSETQ. V was shortened by 2 bases and J by 5 bases, with 8 bases between the two germline ends. The length of the CDR3 is 13 residues. DNA for the CDR3: TGCGCCAGCAGCTTAGGACAGCATCAGCCCCAGCATTTT. It translates to CASSLGQHQPQHF.

The chain employs TRBV19 and TRBJ1-5; no reliable D call. Germline CDR1 LNHDA, CDR2 SQIVND (reference sequence). Trimming stripped 2 bases from V and 4 bases from J, with 9 bases between. CDR3 length equals 14 residues. CDR3 residues: CASSIRPRNQPQHF. The CDR3 DNA reads as TGTGCCAGTAGTATACGGCCCCGGAATCAGCCCCAGCATTTT.

This chain uses TRBV4-1 with TRBJ1-5; TRBD1 matches at 8 bases. The germline V gene has CDR1 MGHRA and CDR2 YSYEKL. The CDR3 has 17 residues. J gave up 5 bases and V 0 bases, and 9 bases lay outside the gene matches. The CDR3 reads CASSQDGRTGNHQPQHF. The CDR3 nucleotides read TGCGCCAGCAGCCAAGACGGCCGGACAGGGAATCATCAGCCCCAGCATTTT.

This sequence joins TRBV4-3 and TRBJ2-1; the match to TRBD2 covers 12 bases. The CDR3 contains 16 residues. Germline-derived CDR1 and CDR2 are LGHNA and YSLEER. The V gene end was trimmed by 4 bases and the J gene end by 3 bases; junction bases not matched to a gene: 4. The CDR3 nucleotides are TGCGCCAGCAGCCTGCTAGCGGGAGGGTTCTACAATGAGCAGTTCTTC. This sequence encodes CASSLLAGGFYNEQFF.

This clonotype was detected many times. This chain links TRBV7-8 with TRBJ2-7, with a tentative D call TRBD1 (5 bases). Per germline, CDR1 SGHVS and CDR2 FQNEAQ. There are 13 residues in the CDR3. The V end lost 8 bases, the J end lost 0 bases, and 11 bases lay between the germline ends. For the CDR3, the DNA is TGTGCCAGCGCTGCTGGGGCCTCCTACGAGCAGTACTTC. This translates into CASAAGASYEQYF.

A few counts support this clonotype. The chain is built from TRBV29-1 and TRBJ2-1; unclear D gene. The CDR3 is 14 residues long. Looked up from germline, CDR1 is SQVTM and CDR2 is ANQGSEA. V shed 1 base and J shed 4 bases, with 11 bases lying between them. The CDR3 coding sequence is TGCAGCGTTGAAGTAACGAATTCTTACAATGAGCAGTTCTTC. This translates into CSVEVTNSYNEQFF.

This clonotype was seen more than once but under ten times. The chain employs TRBV10-3 and TRBJ2-3, with D possibly being TRBD1 (6 bases). Trimming left V 11 bases short and J 0 bases short, with 18 bases between. The CDR3 covers 15 residues. CDR1 is ENHRY and CDR2 is SYGVKD in the germline V gene. The CDR3 nucleotides read TGTGCCGCGGAGGACAGTATTACAAGCACAGATACGCAGTATTTT. It codes for CAAEDSITSTDTQYF.

At least ten counts were recorded for this clonotype. CDR3 sequence reads: CASSSARGLAGVNEQFF. CDR3 coding DNA: TGTGCCAGCAGCTCCGCTAGGGGACTAGCGGGAGTCAATGAGCAGTTCTTC. The chain is built from TRBV5-6 and TRBJ2-1, with 14 nucleotides matching TRBD2. The CDR3 has 17 amino acids. J gave up 6 bases and V 3 bases, and 8 bases lay outside the gene matches. Germline assignment: CDR1 SGHDT and CDR2 YYEEEE.

This rearrangement joins TRBV12-3 or TRBV12-4 to TRBJ1-2, with D unclear. V dropped 5 bases and J dropped 0 bases, with 16 bases sitting between them. CDR3 length: 16 amino acids. The DNA for the CDR3 is TGTGCCAGCAGTCGGACTCGTATGGTACCTAACTATGGCTACACCTTC. This sequence encodes CASSRTRMVPNYGYTF.

This clonotype was observed at least ten times. The chain uses TRBV5-1 and TRBJ1-1; 9 positions match TRBD1. Germline CDR1 reads SGHRS; CDR2 reads YFSETQ. The CDR3 sequence is 14 residues long. The V and J ends lost 7 bases and 1 base, in that order; junction bases with no gene match: 5. The CDR3 sequence: CASSTTGGNTEAFF. CDR3 DNA: TGCGCCAGCTCGACGACAGGGGGGAACACTGAAGCTTTCTTT.

By share, this clonotype ranks as medium-sized. The CDR3 is CASSLGLAGETYEQYF. The DNA for the CDR3 is TGCGCCAGCAGCCTCGGGCTAGCGGGGGAGACCTACGAGCAGTACTTC. V is TRBV4-3 and J is TRBJ2-7; TRBD2 matches at 10 bases. The CDR3 has 16 residues. Per the germline V gene, CDR1 is LGHNA and CDR2 is YSLEER. V gave up 4 bases and J gave up 2 bases; unmatched junction bases: 8.

The chain carries TRBV29-1 and TRBJ1-2; D unclear. CDR3 length equals 13 residues. V was shortened by 1 base and J by 7 bases, with 13 bases between the two germline ends. The germline gives CDR1 SQVTM, CDR2 ANQGSEA. The CDR3 sequence: CSVEGEPDGGYTF. The CDR3 region has the DNA TGCAGCGTTGAAGGGGAGCCGGACGGTGGCTACACCTTC.